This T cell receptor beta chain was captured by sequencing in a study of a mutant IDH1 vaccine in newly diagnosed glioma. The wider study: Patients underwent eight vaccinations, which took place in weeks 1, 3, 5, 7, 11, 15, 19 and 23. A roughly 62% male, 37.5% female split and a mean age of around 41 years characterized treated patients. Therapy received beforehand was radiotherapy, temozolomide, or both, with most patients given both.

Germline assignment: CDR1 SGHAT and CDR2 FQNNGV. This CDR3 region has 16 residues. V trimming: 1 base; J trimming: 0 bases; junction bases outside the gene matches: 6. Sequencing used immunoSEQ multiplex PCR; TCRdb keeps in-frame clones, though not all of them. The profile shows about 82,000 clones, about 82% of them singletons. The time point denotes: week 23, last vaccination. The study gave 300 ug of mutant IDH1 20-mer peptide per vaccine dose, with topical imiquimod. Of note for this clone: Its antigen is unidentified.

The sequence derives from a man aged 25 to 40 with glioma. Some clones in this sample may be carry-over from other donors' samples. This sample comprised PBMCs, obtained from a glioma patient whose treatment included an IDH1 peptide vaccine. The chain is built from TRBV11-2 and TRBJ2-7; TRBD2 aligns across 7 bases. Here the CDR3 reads CASSLVSGASSYEQYF. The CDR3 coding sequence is TGTGCCAGCAGCTTAGTGAGCGGGGCAAGCTCCTACGAGCAGTACTTC. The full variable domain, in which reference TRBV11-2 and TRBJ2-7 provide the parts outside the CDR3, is EAGVAQSPRYKIIEKRQSVAFWCNPISGHATLYWYQQILGQGPKLLIQFQNNGVVDDSQLPKDRFSAERLKGVDSTLKIQPAKLEDSAVYLCASSLVSGASSYEQYFGPGTRLTVT.